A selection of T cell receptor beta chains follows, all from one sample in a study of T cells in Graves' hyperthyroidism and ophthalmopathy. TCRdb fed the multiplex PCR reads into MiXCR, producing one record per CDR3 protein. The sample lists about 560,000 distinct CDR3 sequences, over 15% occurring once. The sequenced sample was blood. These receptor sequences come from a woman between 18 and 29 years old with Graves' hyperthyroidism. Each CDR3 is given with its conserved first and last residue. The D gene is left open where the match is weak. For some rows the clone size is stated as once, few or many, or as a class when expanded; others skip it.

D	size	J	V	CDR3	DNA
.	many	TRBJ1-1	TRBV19	CASSRAMSSLGTEAFF	TGTGCCAGTAGTAGGGCTATGTCGAGTTTGGGCACTGAAGCTTTCTTT
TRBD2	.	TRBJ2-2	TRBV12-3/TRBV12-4	CASSIAGAGTGELFF	TGTGCCAGCAGTATAGCGGGAGCCGGCACCGGGGAGCTGTTTTTT
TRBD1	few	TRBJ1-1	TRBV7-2	CASSFGTAYLNTEAFF	TGTGCCAGCAGCTTCGGGACAGCGTATCTGAACACTGAAGCTTTCTTT
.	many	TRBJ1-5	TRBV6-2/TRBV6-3	CASSYSRLGNFNQPQHF	TGTGCCAGCAGTTACTCGAGATTGGGGAATTTCAATCAGCCCCAGCATTTT
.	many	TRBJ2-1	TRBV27	CASSLGALWGNEQFF	TGTGCCAGCAGTTTAGGGGCTCTGTGGGGAAATGAGCAGTTCTTC
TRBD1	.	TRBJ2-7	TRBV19	CASRTRGTGNGYEQYF	TGTGCCAGTAGGACTCGCGGGACAGGGAATGGTTACGAGCAGTACTTC
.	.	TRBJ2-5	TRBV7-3	CASSALGSRGETQYF	TGTGCCAGCAGCGCCTTAGGGAGTCGCGGGGAGACCCAGTACTTC
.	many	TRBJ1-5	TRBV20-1	CSAARGGPDQPQHF	TGCAGTGCTGCCCGGGGAGGGCCCGATCAGCCCCAGCATTTT
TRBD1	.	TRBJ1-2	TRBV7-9	CASSVQGEGYTF	TGTGCCAGCAGCGTTCAGGGGGAAGGCTACACCTTC
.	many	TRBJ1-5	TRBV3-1	CASSQVNRQPQHF	TGTGCCAGCAGCCAAGTAAACAGACAGCCCCAGCATTTT
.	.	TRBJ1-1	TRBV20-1	CSARDPGTQNTEAFF	TGCAGTGCTAGAGATCCGGGGACCCAGAACACTGAAGCTTTCTTT
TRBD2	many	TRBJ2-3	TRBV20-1	CSARERLAGSSTDTQYF	TGCAGTGCTAGAGAACGACTAGCGGGATCCAGCACAGATACGCAGTATTTT
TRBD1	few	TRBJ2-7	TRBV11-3	CASSSTGGDEQYF	TGTGCCAGCAGCTCCACAGGGGGCGACGAGCAGTACTTC
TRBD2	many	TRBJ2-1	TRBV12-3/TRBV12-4	CASSLALAGGLGEQFF	TGTGCCAGCAGTTTAGCCCTAGCGGGGGGTCTGGGTGAGCAGTTCTTC
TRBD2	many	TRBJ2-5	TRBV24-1	CATSDWGPSGRHQETQYF	TGTGCCACCAGTGATTGGGGTCCTAGCGGGAGGCACCAAGAGACCCAGTACTTC
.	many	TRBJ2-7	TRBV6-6	CASSYDVWSYEQYF	TGTGCCAGCAGTTACGATGTGTGGTCCTACGAGCAGTACTTC
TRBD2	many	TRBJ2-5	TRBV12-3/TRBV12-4	CASSWGTSGSGETQYF	TGTGCCAGCAGCTGGGGGACTAGCGGGAGTGGGGAGACCCAGTACTTC
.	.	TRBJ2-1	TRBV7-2	CASSLGGGAKSPFF	TGTGCCAGCAGCTTAGGTGGGGGGGCGAAAAGTCCGTTCTTC
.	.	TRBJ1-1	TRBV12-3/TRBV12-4	CASGDQGTEAFF	TGTGCCAGCGGGGACCAGGGGACTGAAGCTTTCTTT
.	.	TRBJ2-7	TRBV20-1	CSAREGTALSYEQYF	TGCAGTGCTAGAGAGGGAACAGCGTTATCCTACGAGCAGTACTTC
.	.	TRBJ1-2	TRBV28	CASSRPGRGGYGYTF	TGTGCCAGCAGTCGCCCAGGTCGGGGGGGATATGGCTACACCTTC
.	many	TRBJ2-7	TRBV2	CASTDSTAKAEQYF	TGTGCCAGCACCGATTCAACCGCTAAGGCCGAGCAGTACTTC
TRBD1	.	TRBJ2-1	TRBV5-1	CASSSTGWAYEQFF	TGCGCCAGCAGCTCGACAGGGTGGGCCTACGAGCAGTTCTTC
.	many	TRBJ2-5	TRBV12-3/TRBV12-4	CASSLSPKQETQYF	TGTGCCAGCAGTTTAAGCCCCAAACAAGAGACCCAGTACTTC
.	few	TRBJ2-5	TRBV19	CASRPGTQETQYF	TGTGCCAGTAGACCCGGGACCCAAGAGACCCAGTACTTC
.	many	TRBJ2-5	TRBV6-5	CASSYSILLPQETQYF	TGTGCCAGCAGTTACTCGATACTCCTCCCACAAGAGACCCAGTACTTC